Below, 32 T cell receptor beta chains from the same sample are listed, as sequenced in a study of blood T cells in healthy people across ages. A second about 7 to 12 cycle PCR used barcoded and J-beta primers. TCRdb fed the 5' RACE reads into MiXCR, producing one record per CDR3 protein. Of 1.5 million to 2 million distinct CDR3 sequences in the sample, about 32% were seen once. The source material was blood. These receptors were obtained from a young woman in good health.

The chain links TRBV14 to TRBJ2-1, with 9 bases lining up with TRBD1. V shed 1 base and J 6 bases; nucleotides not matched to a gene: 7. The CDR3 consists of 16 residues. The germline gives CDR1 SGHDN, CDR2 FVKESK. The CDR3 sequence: CASSQVGQGVFNEQFF. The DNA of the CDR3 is TGTGCCAGCAGCCAAGTGGGACAGGGAGTATTCAATGAGCAGTTCTTC.

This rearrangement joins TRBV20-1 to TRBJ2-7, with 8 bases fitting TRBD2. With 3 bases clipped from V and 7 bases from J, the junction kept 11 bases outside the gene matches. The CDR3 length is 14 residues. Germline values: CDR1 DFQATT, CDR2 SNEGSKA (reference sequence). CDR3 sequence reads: CSASSASGLEEQYF. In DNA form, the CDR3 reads TGCAGTGCTAGTAGTGCTAGCGGGCTAGAGGAGCAGTACTTC.

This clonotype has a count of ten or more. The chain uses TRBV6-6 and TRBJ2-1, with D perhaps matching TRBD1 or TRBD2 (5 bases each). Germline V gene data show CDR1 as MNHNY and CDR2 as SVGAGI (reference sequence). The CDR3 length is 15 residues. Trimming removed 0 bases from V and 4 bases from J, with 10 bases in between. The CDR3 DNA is TGTGCCAGCAGTTACTCCGGGACGACTTACAATGAGCAGTTCTTC. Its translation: CASSYSGTTYNEQFF.

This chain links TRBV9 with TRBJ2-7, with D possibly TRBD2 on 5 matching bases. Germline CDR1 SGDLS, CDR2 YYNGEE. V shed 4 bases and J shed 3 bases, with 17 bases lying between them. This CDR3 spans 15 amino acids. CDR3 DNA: TGTGCCAGCAGCCCCCGGATGGGCGGAGGCTACGAGCAGTACTTC. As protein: CASSPRMGGGYEQYF.

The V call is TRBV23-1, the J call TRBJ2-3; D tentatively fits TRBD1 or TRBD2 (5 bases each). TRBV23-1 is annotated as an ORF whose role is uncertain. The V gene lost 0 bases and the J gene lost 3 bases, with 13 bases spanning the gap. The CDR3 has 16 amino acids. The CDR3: CASSQSWQGRTDTQYF. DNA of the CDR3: TGCGCCAGCAGTCAATCTTGGCAGGGACGTACAGATACGCAGTATTTT.

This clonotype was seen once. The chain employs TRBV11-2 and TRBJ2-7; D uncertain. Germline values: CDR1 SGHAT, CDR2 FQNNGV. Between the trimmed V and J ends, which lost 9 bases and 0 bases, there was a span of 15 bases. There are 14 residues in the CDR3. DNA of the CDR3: TGTGCCAGTTCACCACCTCCGGGCTCCTACGAGCAGTACTTC. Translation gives CASSPPPGSYEQYF. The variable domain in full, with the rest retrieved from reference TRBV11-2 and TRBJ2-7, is EAGVAQSPRYKIIEKRQSVAFWCNPISGHATLYWYQQILGQGPKLLIQFQNNGVVDDSQLPKDRFSAERLKGVDSTLKIQPAKLEDSAVYLCASSPPPGSYEQYFGPGTRLTVT.

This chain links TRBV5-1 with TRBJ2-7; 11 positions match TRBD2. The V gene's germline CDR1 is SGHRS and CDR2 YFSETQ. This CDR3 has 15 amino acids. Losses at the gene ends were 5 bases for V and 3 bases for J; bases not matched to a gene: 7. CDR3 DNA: TGCGCCAGCAGACCTACTAGCGGGAGTAACTACGAGCAGTACTTC. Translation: CASRPTSGSNYEQYF. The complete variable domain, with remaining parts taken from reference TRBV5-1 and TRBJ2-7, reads KAGVTQTPRYLIKTRGQQVTLSCSPISGHRSVSWYQQTPGQGLQFLFEYFSETQRNKGNFPGRFSGRQFSNSRSEMNVSTLELGDSALYLCASRPTSGSNYEQYFGPGTRLTVT.

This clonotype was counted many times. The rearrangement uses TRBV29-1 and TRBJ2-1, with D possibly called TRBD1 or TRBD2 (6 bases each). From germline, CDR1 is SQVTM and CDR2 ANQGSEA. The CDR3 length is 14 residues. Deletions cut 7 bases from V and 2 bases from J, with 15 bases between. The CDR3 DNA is TGCAGCGCCGGTAAAAGGGGGGCCTACAATGAGCAGTTCTTC. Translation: CSAGKRGAYNEQFF.

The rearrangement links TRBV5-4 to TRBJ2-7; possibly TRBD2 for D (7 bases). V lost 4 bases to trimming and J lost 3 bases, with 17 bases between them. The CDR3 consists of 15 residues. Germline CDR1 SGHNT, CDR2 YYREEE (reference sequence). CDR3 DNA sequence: TGTGCCAGCAGCCCCGCGGGGGCGCAGGACTACGAGCAGTACTTC. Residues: CASSPAGAQDYEQYF.

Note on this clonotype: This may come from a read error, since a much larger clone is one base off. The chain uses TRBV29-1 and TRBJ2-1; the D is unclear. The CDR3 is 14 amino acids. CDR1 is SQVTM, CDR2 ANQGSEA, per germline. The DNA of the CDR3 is TGCAGCGTTGAGTTGCAAGTCTCCTACGATGAGCAGTTCTTC. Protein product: CSVELQVSYDEQFF.

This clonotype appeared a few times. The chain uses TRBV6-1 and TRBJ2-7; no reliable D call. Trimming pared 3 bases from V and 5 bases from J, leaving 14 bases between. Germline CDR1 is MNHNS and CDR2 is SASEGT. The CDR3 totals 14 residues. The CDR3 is CASSEVGVFHEQYF. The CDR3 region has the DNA TGTGCCAGCAGTGAGGTTGGGGTGTTCCACGAGCAGTACTTC.

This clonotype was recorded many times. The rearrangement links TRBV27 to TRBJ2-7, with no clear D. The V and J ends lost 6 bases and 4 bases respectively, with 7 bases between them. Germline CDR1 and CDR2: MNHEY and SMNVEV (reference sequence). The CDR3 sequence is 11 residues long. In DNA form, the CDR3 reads TGTGCCAGCAGAAAGCTGTACGAGCAGTACTTC. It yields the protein CASRKLYEQYF.

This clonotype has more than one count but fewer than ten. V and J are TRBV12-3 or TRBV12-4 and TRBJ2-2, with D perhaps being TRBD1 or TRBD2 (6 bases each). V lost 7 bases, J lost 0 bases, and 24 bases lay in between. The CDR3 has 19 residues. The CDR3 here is CASNSYFRTGTSNTGELFF. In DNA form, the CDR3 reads TGTGCCAGCAACTCCTATTTTCGAACAGGGACTTCGAACACCGGGGAGCTGTTTTTT.

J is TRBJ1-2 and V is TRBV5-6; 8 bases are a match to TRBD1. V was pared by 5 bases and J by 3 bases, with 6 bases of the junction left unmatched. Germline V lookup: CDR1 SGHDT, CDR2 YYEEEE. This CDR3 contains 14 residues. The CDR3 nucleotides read TGTGCCAGCAGGATCAGGGGGCTTGACTATGGCTACACCTTC. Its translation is CASRIRGLDYGYTF.

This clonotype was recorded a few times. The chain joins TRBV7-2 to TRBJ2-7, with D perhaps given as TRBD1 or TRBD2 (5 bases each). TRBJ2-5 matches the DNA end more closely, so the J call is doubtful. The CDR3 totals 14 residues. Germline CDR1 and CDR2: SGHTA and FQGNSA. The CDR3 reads CASTYRGSTGTQYF. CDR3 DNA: TGTGCCAGCACCTATCGGGGCTCTACGGGGACCCAGTACTTC.

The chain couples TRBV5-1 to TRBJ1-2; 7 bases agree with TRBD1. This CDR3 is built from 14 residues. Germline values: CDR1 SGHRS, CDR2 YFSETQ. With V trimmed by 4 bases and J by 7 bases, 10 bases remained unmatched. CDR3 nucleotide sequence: TGCGCCAGCAGCCCCCAGACAGGGATGACTGGCTACACCTTC. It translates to CASSPQTGMTGYTF.

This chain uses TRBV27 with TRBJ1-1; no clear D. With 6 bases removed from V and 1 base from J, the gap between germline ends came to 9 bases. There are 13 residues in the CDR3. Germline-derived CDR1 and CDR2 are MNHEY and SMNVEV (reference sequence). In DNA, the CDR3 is TGTGCCAGCAGGTTACTCCGGAACACTGAAGCTTTCTTT. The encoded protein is CASRLLRNTEAFF.

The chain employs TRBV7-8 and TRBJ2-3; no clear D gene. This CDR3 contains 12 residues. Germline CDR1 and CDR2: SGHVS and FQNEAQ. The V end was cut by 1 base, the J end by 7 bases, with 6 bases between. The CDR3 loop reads CASSLVVYTQYF. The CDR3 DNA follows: TGTGCCAGCAGCTTAGTGGTCTATACGCAGTATTTT.

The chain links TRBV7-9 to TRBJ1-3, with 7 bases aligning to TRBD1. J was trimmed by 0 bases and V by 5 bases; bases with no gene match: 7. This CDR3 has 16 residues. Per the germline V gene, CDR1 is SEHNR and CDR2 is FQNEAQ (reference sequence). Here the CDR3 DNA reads TGTGCCAGCAGCCCAGGGACAGCGATCTCTGGAAACACCATATATTTT. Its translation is CASSPGTAISGNTIYF.

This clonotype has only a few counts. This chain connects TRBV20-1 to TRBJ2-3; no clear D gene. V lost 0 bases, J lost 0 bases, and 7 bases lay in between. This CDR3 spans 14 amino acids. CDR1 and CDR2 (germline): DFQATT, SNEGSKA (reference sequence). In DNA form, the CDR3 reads TGCAGTGCTAGAGATCGATGGAGCACAGATACGCAGTATTTT. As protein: CSARDRWSTDTQYF.

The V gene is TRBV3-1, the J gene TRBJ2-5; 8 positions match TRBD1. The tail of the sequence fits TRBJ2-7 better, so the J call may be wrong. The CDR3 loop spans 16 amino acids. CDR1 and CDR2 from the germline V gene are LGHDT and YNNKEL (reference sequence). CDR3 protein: CASSQPRTGRNDEQYF. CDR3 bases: TGTGCCAGCAGCCAACCCAGGACAGGGAGAAACGACGAGCAGTACTTC.

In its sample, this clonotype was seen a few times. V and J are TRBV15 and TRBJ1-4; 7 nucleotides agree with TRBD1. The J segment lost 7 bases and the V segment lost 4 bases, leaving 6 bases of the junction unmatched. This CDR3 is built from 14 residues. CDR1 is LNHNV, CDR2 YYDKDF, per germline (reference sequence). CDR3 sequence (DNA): TGTGCCACCAGCATACAGGGGAACGGTGAAAAACTGTTTTTT. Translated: CATSIQGNGEKLFF.

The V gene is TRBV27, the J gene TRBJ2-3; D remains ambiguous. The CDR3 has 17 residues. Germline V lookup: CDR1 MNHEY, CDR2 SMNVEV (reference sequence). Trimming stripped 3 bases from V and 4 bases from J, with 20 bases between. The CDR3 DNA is TGTGCCAGCAGTTTGGGGTTTCAGCTCCCCGGAGCAGATACGCAGTATTTT. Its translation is CASSLGFQLPGADTQYF.

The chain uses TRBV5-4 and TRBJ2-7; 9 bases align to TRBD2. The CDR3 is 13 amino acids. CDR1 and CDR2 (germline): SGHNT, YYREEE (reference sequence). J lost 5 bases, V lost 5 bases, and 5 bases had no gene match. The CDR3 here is CASSPASGNEQYF. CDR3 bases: TGTGCCAGCAGTCCGGCTAGCGGGAACGAGCAGTACTTC.

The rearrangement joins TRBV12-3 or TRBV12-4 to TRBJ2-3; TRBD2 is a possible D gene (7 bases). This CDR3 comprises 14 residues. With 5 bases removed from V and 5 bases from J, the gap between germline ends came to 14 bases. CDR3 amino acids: CASSIRGARDTQYF. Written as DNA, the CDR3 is TGTGCCAGCAGTATTCGGGGGGCCAGAGATACGCAGTATTTT.

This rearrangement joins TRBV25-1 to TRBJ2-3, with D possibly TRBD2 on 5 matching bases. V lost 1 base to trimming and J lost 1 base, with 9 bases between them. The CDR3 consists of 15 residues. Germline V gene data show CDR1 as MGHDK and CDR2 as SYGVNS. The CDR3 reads CASSECGLGTDTQYF. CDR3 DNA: TGTGCCAGCAGTGAATGCGGGCTGGGCACAGATACGCAGTATTTT.

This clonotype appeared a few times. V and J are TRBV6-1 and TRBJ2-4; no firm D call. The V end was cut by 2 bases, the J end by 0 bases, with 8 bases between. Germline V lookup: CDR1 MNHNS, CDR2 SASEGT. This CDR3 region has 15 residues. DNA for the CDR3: TGTGCCAGCAGTGAAAGTCGTTTAGCCAAAAACATTCAGTACTTC. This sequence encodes CASSESRLAKNIQYF.

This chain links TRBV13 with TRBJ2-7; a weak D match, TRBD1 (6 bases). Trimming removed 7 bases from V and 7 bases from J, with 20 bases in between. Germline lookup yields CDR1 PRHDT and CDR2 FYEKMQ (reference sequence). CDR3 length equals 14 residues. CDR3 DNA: TGTGCCAGCACCCCGGGACACTTAAATAGGGAGCAGTACTTC. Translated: CASTPGHLNREQYF.

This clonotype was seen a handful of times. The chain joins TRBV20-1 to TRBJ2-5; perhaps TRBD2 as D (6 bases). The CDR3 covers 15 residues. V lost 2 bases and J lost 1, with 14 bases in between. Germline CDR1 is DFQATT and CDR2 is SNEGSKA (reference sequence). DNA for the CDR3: TGCAGTGCTAGATTCGTGGCGGGACCCCAAGAGACCCAGTACTTC. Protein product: CSARFVAGPQETQYF.

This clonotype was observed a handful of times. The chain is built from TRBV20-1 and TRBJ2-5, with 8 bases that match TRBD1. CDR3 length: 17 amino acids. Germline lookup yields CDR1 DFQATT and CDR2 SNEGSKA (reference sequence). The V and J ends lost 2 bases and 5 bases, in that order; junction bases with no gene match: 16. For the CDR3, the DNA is TGCAGTGCTAGAAACTTGGTGGGCCAGGGGGCATCGGAGACCCAGTACTTC. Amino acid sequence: CSARNLVGQGASETQYF.

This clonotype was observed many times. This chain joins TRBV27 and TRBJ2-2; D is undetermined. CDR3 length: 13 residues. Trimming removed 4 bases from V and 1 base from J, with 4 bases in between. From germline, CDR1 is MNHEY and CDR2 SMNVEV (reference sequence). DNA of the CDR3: TGTGCCAGCAGTTCCCTGAACACCGGGGAGCTGTTTTTT. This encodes CASSSLNTGELFF.

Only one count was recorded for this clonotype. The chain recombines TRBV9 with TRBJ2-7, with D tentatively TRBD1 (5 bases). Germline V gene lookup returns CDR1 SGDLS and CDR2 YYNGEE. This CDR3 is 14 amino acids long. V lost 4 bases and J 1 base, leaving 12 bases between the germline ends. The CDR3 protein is CASSPGPASYEQYF. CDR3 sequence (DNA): TGTGCCAGCAGCCCAGGGCCAGCGTCCTACGAGCAGTACTTC.